These 23 T cell receptor beta chains share one sample of origin, sequenced in a study of cytomegalovirus exposure and HLA in healthy donors. TCRdb's table, derived via immunoSEQ multiplex PCR, lists solely in-frame clones and lacks some. Here the sample spans 230,000 or so clones, about 90% being singletons. Sequenced material: PBMCs. The receptors originated from a woman aged 18-35 years in good health and CMV-seronegative.

The chain links TRBV5-1 to TRBJ2-1; tentatively, D is TRBD2 (5 bases). The V gene's germline CDR1 is SGHRS and CDR2 YFSETQ. This CDR3 region has 17 residues. Trimming took off 1 base at V and 0 bases at J, with 14 bases between the two ends. The DNA of the CDR3 is TGCGCCAGCAGCTTGAGAGGCCCTGGGAGCTCCTACAATGAGCAGTTCTTC. Translated: CASSLRGPGSSYNEQFF.

V and J are TRBV7-9 and TRBJ2-5; 11 bases are a match to TRBD1. The CDR3 totals 14 residues. Germline CDR1 reads SEHNR; CDR2 reads FQNEAQ (reference sequence). Losses at the gene ends were 5 bases for V and 4 bases for J; bases not matched to a gene: 3. The CDR3 protein is CASSVGQGVETQYF. DNA for the CDR3: TGTGCCAGCAGCGTGGGACAGGGGGTAGAGACCCAGTACTTC.

This chain uses TRBV27 with TRBJ2-5; 7 bases agree with TRBD2. The CDR3 extends over 15 amino acids. The trim removed 5 bases at V and 4 bases at J, leaving 10 bases unmatched. The germline V gene has CDR1 MNHEY and CDR2 SMNVEV (reference sequence). The CDR3 DNA reads as TGTGCCAGCAGTCAGGTAGCGGGTCAGAGAGAGACCCAGTACTTC. It translates to CASSQVAGQRETQYF.

The chain joins TRBV28 to TRBJ2-7, with a weak D call TRBD1 (6 bases). CDR3 length: 14 amino acids. V was trimmed by 7 bases and J by 6 bases, leaving 19 bases between them. Per the germline V gene, CDR1 is MDHEN and CDR2 is SYDVKM. This chain's CDR3 is CASMTRGTGTEQYF. DNA for the CDR3: TGTGCCAGCATGACTCGGGGAACAGGGACCGAGCAGTACTTC.

The rearrangement joins TRBV2 to TRBJ2-5; 9 bases fit TRBD2. This CDR3 has 15 amino acids. Germline V gene sequence: CDR1 SNHLY, CDR2 FYNNEI. With 8 bases clipped from V and 2 bases from J, the junction kept 9 bases outside the gene matches. The CDR3 here is CASERWTSAQETQYF. CDR3 sequence (DNA): TGTGCCAGCGAGCGTTGGACTAGCGCGCAAGAGACCCAGTACTTC.

The chain recombines TRBV4-3 with TRBJ1-2; D is possibly TRBD1 (6 bases). The CDR3 is 18 residues long. V gave up 0 bases and J gave up 4 bases, with 21 bases separating them. CDR1 LGHNA and CDR2 YSLEER come from the germline V gene. CDR3 nucleotide sequence: TGCGCCAGCAGCCAAGATTATTCCCCCAGGCAGGGGATCTATGGCTACACCTTC. It is translated as CASSQDYSPRQGIYGYTF.

The rearrangement links TRBV6-1 to TRBJ2-1; 12 bases are a match to TRBD2. With 3 bases clipped from V and 10 bases from J, the junction kept 13 bases outside the gene matches. The V gene's germline CDR1 is MNHNS and CDR2 SASEGT. The CDR3 extends over 17 amino acids. The CDR3 is CASSDPRASGRAAEQFF. The CDR3 nucleotides are TGTGCCAGCAGTGACCCCCGGGCTAGCGGGAGGGCCGCGGAGCAGTTCTTC.

The V gene is TRBV6-1, the J gene TRBJ1-2; D possibly corresponds to TRBD1 (6 bases). Trimming took off 1 base at V and 7 bases at J, with 16 bases between the two ends. This CDR3 is built from 15 residues. Per the germline V gene, CDR1 is MNHNS and CDR2 is SASEGT. This CDR3 reads CASSEEIGGVGGYTF. The CDR3 DNA is TGTGCCAGCAGTGAAGAGATAGGGGGGGTGGGTGGCTACACCTTC.

The J gene is TRBJ2-1, the V gene TRBV7-9; D might be TRBD2 (6 bases). With 2 bases removed from V and 8 bases from J, the gap between germline ends came to 22 bases. CDR1 is SEHNR, CDR2 FQNEAQ, per germline (reference sequence). The CDR3 runs 17 residues. As DNA, the CDR3 is TGTGCCAGCAGCTTAAAGGGGTTTGCGGGATACGAGGATGAGCAGTTCTTC. Its protein product is CASSLKGFAGYEDEQFF.

V is TRBV7-2 and J is TRBJ2-2; 12 bases map to TRBD2. CDR3 length: 18 amino acids. Trimming at V came to 5 bases and at J to 6 bases, leaving 13 bases not matched to a gene. Germline V gene sequence: CDR1 SGHTA, CDR2 FQGNSA. The CDR3 is CASSPGSLAGGFPGELFF. The DNA of the CDR3 is TGTGCCAGCAGCCCCGGCTCTCTAGCGGGAGGGTTTCCCGGGGAGCTGTTTTTT.

This clone was seen only a few times. The rearrangement links TRBV7-3 to TRBJ2-3, with TRBD1 identical over 9 bases. After removal of 5 bases from V and 1 base from J, the junction contained 4 bases not matched to a gene. CDR1 is SGHTA and CDR2 is FQGTGA in the germline V gene. The CDR3 runs 15 residues. In DNA form, the CDR3 reads TGTGCCAGCAGCCCTCGGGACAGGGGCACAGATACGCAGTATTTT. Protein product: CASSPRDRGTDTQYF.

The chain carries TRBV19 and TRBJ2-7; 8 positions agree with TRBD1. The CDR3 extends over 14 amino acids. Germline CDR1 is LNHDA and CDR2 is SQIVND (reference sequence). The trim removed 6 bases at V and 3 bases at J, leaving 7 bases unmatched. In nucleotides, the CDR3 is TGTGCCAGTAGAAAAAGGACAGGGATCTACGAGCAGTACTTC. Amino acid sequence: CASRKRTGIYEQYF.

The chain employs TRBV5-1 and TRBJ2-7; 11 nucleotides match TRBD1. The CDR3 has 15 residues. Trimming cost V 4 bases and J 4 bases; bases outside gene matches: 7. Germline V CDR1 and CDR2: SGHRS, YFSETQ. This CDR3 reads CASSARTGGSYEQYF. CDR3 nucleotides: TGCGCCAGCAGCGCTCGGACAGGGGGCTCGTACGAGCAGTACTTC.

The V and J genes are TRBV11-2 and TRBJ2-7, with a weak D call TRBD2 (5 bases). V was shortened by 3 bases and J by 4 bases, with 16 bases between the two germline ends. The CDR3 extends over 15 amino acids. Germline lookup yields CDR1 SGHAT and CDR2 FQNNGV. This CDR3 reads CASSLTRLRGYEQYF. The DNA of the CDR3 is TGTGCCAGCAGCTTGACGCGGCTTCGGGGATACGAGCAGTACTTC.

This clone was detected a few times. The chain joins TRBV6-1 to TRBJ2-2; D uncertain. The V end lost 8 bases, the J end lost 5 bases, and 15 bases lay between the germline ends. This CDR3 comprises 14 residues. The germline V gene encodes CDR1 MNHNS and CDR2 SASEGT. CDR3 region: CASPPPETTGELFF. The CDR3 bases are TGTGCCAGCCCCCCACCGGAGACGACCGGGGAGCTGTTTTTT.

V gene TRBV5-5 combines with J gene TRBJ2-7; D is possibly TRBD2 (6 bases). The germline V gene has CDR1 SGHKS and CDR2 YYEKEE (reference sequence). The CDR3 covers 14 residues. The ends were cut back, 1 base at V and 2 bases at J, with 10 bases in the middle. The chain's CDR3 is CASSLSGPTYEQYF. The DNA for the CDR3 is TGTGCCAGCAGCTTGAGCGGGCCCACCTACGAGCAGTACTTC.

This chain joins TRBV11-1 and TRBJ2-7, with 10 bases lining up with TRBD2. The CDR3 has 15 amino acids. The junction had 9 bases not matched to a gene; V was cut back by 6 bases and J by 4 bases. The germline V gene encodes CDR1 SGHAT and CDR2 FQDESV (reference sequence). CDR3 bases: TGTGCCAGCAGGCCAACTAGCGGGAAGGAGTACGAGCAGTACTTC. Translating gives CASRPTSGKEYEQYF. Full variable domain (missing parts from reference TRBV11-1 and TRBJ2-7): EAEVAQSPRYKITEKSQAVAFWCDPISGHATLYWYRQILGQGPELLVQFQDESVVDDSQLPKDRFSAERLKGVDSTLKIQPAELGDSAMYLCASRPTSGKEYEQYFGPGTRLTVT.

This clone was recorded a few times. The chain is built from TRBV28 and TRBJ2-5; TRBD1 is a possible D gene (5 bases). The ends were cut back, 5 bases at V and 7 bases at J, with 17 bases in the middle. The CDR3 totals 14 residues. Germline CDR1 and CDR2: MDHEN and SYDVKM. CDR3 in amino acids: CASSPRPGLGTQYF. The DNA of the CDR3 is TGTGCCAGCAGTCCCCGACCAGGGCTAGGGACCCAGTACTTC.

The chain combines TRBV28 with TRBJ2-7; maybe TRBD1 (5 bases). Germline V gene data show CDR1 as MDHEN and CDR2 as SYDVKM. The CDR3 is 11 amino acids. V dropped 5 bases and J dropped 7 bases, with 9 bases sitting between them. The CDR3 DNA reads as TGTGCCAGCAGTCGCTCAGGGGAGCAGTACTTC. This encodes CASSRSGEQYF.

V is TRBV15 and J is TRBJ2-1, with 9 bases that match TRBD2. Trimming at V came to 3 bases and at J to 3 bases, leaving 9 bases not matched to a gene. Germline V gene sequence: CDR1 LNHNV, CDR2 YYDKDF (reference sequence). The CDR3 totals 17 residues. The CDR3 is CATSRGALAGYYNEQFF. The CDR3, as DNA: TGTGCCACCAGCAGGGGGGCCCTAGCGGGATACTACAATGAGCAGTTCTTC.

The chain couples TRBV4-1 to TRBJ2-7; 9 positions match TRBD2. Looked up from germline, CDR1 is MGHRA and CDR2 is YSYEKL. V trimming: 2 bases; J trimming: 6 bases; junction bases outside the gene matches: 5. The CDR3 sequence is 14 residues long. The CDR3 coding sequence is TGCGCCAGCAGCCAACGACTAGCGGTAGGCGAGCAGTACTTC. Its protein product is CASSQRLAVGEQYF.

This sequence joins TRBV27 and TRBJ1-2, with no clear D. The CDR3 consists of 15 residues. V dropped 6 bases and J dropped 8 bases, with 22 bases sitting between them. Germline V lookup: CDR1 MNHEY, CDR2 SMNVEV (reference sequence). The CDR3 DNA follows: TGTGCCAGCAGCCGATTTTTTCCCGAGGGAGGGGGCTACACCTTC. Protein sequence: CASSRFFPEGGGYTF.

The chain combines TRBV18 with TRBJ1-3; D uncertain. Trimming stripped 2 bases from V and 3 bases from J, with 8 bases between. The CDR3 totals 14 residues. Germline V gives CDR1 KGHSH, CDR2 LQKENI. The CDR3 DNA follows: TGTGCCAGCTCACCAAACAGTGATGGAAACACCATATATTTT. It codes for CASSPNSDGNTIYF.